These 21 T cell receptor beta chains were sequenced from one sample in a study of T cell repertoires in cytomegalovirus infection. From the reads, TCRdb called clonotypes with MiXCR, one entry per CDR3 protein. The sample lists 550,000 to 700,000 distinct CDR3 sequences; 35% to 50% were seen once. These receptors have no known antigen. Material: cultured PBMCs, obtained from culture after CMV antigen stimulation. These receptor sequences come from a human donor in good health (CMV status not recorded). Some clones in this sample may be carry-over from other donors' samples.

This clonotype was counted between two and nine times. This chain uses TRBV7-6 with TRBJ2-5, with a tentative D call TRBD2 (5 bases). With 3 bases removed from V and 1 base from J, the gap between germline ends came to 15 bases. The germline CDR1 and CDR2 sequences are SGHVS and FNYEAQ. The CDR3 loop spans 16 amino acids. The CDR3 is CASSFPAEDPQETQYF. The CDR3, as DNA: TGTGCCAGCAGCTTCCCAGCGGAGGACCCCCAAGAGACCCAGTACTTC.

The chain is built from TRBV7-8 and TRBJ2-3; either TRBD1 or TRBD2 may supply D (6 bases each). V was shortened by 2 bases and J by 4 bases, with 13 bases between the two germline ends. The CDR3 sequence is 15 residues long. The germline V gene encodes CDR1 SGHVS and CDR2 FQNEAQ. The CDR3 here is CASSLYEGGADTQYF. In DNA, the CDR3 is TGTGCCAGCAGCTTATACGAGGGGGGCGCAGATACGCAGTATTTT. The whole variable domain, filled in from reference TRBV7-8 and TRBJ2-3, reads GAGVSQSPRYKVAKRGQDVALRCDPISGHVSLFWYQQALGQGPEFLTYFQNEAQLDKSGLPSDRFFAERPEGSVSTLKIQRTQQEDSAVYLCASSLYEGGADTQYFGPGTRLTVL.

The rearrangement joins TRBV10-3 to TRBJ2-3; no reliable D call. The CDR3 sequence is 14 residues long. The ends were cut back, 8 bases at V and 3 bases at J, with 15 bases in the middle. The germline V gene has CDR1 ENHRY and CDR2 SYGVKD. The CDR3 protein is CAIPRLVSTDTQYF. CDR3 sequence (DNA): TGTGCCATCCCCAGGCTAGTGTCTACAGATACGCAGTATTTT.

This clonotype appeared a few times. The CDR3 DNA reads TGTGCCAGCAGCCATATACAGGGGAAGGGTTCCACTGAAGCTTTCTTT. It yields the protein CASSHIQGKGSTEAFF. This rearrangement joins TRBV7-9 to TRBJ1-1, with 7 bases that match TRBD1. From germline, CDR1 is SEHNR and CDR2 FQNEAQ (reference sequence). The V gene end was trimmed by 5 bases and the J gene end by 4 bases; junction bases not matched to a gene: 13. The CDR3 runs 16 residues. Combining the CDR3 with reference TRBV7-9 and TRBJ1-1 gives the whole variable domain DTGVSQNPRHKITKRGQNVTFRCDPISEHNRLYWYRQTLGQGPEFLTYFQNEAQLEKSRLLSDRFSAERPKGSFSTLEIQRTEQGDSAMYLCASSHIQGKGSTEAFFGQGTRLTVV.

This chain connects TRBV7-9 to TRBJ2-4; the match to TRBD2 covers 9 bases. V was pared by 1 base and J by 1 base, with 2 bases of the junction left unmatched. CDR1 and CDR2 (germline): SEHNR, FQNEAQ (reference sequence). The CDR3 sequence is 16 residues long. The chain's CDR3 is CASSLVAGVAKNIQYF. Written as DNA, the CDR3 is TGTGCCAGCAGCTTAGTAGCGGGAGTTGCCAAAAACATTCAGTACTTC.

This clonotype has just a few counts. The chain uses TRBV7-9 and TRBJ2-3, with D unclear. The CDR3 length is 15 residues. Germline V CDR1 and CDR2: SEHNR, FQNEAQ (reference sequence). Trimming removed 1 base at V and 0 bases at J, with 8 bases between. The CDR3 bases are TGTGCCAGCAGCTTAGAAACCATTAGCACAGATACGCAGTATTTT. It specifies CASSLETISTDTQYF. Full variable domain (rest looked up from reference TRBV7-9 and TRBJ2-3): DTGVSQNPRHKITKRGQNVTFRCDPISEHNRLYWYRQTLGQGPEFLTYFQNEAQLEKSRLLSDRFSAERPKGSFSTLEIQRTEQGDSAMYLCASSLETISTDTQYFGPGTRLTVL.

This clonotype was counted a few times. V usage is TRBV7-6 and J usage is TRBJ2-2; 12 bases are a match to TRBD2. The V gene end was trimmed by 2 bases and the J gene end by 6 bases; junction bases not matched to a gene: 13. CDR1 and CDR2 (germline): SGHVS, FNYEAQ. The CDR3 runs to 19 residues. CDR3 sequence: CASSLIPSGRALEAGELFF. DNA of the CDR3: TGTGCCAGCAGCTTAATCCCTAGCGGGAGGGCCCTCGAGGCCGGGGAGCTGTTTTTT.

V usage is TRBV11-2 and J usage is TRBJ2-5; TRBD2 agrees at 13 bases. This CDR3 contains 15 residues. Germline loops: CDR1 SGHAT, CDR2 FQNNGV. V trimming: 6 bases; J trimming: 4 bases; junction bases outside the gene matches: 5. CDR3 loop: CASSRTSGGSETQYF. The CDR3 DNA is TGTGCCAGCAGTCGGACTAGCGGGGGTTCAGAGACCCAGTACTTC.

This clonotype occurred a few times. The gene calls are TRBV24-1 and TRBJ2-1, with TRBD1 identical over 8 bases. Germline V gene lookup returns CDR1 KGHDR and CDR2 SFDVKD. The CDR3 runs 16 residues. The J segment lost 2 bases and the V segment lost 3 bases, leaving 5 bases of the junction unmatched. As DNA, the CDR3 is TGTGCCACCAGTGATGAACAGGGGGACACCTACAATGAGCAGTTCTTC. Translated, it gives CATSDEQGDTYNEQFF.

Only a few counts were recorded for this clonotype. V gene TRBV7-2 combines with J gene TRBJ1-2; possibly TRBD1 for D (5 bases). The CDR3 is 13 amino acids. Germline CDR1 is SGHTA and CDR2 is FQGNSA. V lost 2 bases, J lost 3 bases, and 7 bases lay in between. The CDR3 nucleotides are TGTGCCAGCAGCTTAATGGGGGACTATGGCTACACCTTC. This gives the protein CASSLMGDYGYTF.

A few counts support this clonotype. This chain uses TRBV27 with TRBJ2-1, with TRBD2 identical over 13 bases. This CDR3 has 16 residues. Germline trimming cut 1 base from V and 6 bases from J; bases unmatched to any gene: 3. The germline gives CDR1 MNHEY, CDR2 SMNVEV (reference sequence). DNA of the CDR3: TGTGCCAGCAGTTTATATGGACTAGCGGGGGTCAATGAGCAGTTCTTC. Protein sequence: CASSLYGLAGVNEQFF.

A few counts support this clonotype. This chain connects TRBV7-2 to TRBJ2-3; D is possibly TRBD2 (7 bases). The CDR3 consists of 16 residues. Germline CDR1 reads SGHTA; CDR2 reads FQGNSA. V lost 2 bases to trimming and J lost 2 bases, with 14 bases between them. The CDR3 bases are TGTGCCAGCAGCTTAAACGGCGGGGGCTACACAGATACGCAGTATTTT. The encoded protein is CASSLNGGGYTDTQYF.

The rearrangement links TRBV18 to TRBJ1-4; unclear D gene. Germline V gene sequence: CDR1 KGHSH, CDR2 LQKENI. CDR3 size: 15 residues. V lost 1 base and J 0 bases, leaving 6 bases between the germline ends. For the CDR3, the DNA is TGTGCCAGCTCACCACAGAGGTCAACTAATGAAAAACTGTTTTTT. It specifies CASSPQRSTNEKLFF.

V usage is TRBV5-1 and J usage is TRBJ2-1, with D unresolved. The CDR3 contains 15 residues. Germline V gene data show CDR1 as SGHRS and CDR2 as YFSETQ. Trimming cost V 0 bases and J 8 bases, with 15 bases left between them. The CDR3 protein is CASSLGGQFGDEQFF. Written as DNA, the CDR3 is TGCGCCAGCAGCTTGGGAGGTCAGTTTGGGGATGAGCAGTTCTTC.

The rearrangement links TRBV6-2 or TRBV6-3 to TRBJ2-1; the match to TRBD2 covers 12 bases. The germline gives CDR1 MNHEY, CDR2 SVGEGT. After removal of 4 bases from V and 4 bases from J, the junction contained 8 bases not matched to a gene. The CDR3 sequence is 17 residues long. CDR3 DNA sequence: TGTGCCAGCAGTTTAGGACTAGCGGGATTGAATTACAATGAGCAGTTCTTC. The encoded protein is CASSLGLAGLNYNEQFF.

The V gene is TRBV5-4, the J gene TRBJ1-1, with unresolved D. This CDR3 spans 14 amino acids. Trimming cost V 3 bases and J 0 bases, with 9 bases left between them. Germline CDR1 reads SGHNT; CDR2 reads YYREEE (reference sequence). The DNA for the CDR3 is TGTGCCAGCAGCTATCCCGGGGTGAACACTGAAGCTTTCTTT. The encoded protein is CASSYPGVNTEAFF.

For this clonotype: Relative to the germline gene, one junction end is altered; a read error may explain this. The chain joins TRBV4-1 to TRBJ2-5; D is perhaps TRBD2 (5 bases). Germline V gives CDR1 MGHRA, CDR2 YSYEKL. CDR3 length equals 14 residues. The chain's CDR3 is CASSPSPTLETQYF. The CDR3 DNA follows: TGTGCCAGCAGTCCTAGCCCTACCCTAGAGACCCAGTACTTC.

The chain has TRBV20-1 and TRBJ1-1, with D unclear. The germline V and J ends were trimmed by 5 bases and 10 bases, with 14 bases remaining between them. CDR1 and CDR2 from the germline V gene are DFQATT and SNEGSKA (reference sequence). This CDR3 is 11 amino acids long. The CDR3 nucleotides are TGCAGTGCTCGACCCGGGCAAGCAGCTTTCTTT. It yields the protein CSARPGQAAFF.

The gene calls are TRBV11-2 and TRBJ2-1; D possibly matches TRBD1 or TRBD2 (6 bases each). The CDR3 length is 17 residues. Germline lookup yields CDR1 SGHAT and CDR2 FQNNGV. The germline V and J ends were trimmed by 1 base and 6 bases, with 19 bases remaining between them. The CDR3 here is CASSLGGALAVRNEQFF. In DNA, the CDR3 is TGTGCCAGCAGCTTAGGGGGGGCGCTAGCCGTCCGCAATGAGCAGTTCTTC.

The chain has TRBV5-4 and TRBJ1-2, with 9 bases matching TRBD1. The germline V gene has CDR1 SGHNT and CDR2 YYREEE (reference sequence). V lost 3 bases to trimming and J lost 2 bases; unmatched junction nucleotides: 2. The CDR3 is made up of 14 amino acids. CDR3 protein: CASSWGTGNYGYTF. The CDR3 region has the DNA TGTGCCAGCAGCTGGGGGACAGGGAACTATGGCTACACCTTC.

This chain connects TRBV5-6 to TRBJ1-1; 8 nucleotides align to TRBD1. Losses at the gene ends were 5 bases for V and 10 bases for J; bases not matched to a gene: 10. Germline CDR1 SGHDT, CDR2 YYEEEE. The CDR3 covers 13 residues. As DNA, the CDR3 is TGTGCCAGCAGTGGACAGGGCCGCTTAGGAGCTTTCTTT. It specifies CASSGQGRLGAFF. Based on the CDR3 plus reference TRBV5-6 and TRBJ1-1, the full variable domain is DAGVTQSPTHLIKTRGQQVTLRCSPKSGHDTVSWYQQALGQGPQFIFQYYEEEERQRGNFPDRFSGHQFPNYSSELNVNALLLGDSALYLCASSGQGRLGAFFGQGTRLTVV.